This note documents a single T cell receptor (beta chain) sequence. Its antigen is currently not known. The junction and the germline gene differ at one end; a read error may be behind it. This specimen comes from a study of CD8+CD57+ T cells in acquired aplastic anemia (dated by TCRdb to the late 2010s). About the study as a whole: On average, sorted CD4+ and CD8+ cells yielded around 3.5 ug of extracted DNA, with a range of roughly 0.18 to 27.4 ug. CD8+CD57+ expansion was defined as frequency above the mean frequency observed in healthy subjects.

Taken from the germline V gene, the CDR1 and CDR2 loops are MNHNS and SASEGT. There are 13 amino acids in the CDR3, from cysteine to phenylalanine inclusive. Only the CDR3 part of the read is kept: 39 bases, read in frame from the first base. Study-wide findings and limitations: CD8+ Simpson's diversity did not differ significantly between patients and healthy controls (P=0.060). Although 25 to 30 CD8+ CDR3 sequences were shared by patients and controls, these sequences appeared highly expressed in patients and within the immunodominant clones of patients.

Expansion of CD8+CD57+ cells had been shown by flow cytometry in the patients chosen for sequencing. All patients had severe acquired aplastic anemia diagnosed by International Study of Aplastic Anemia and Agranulocytosis and Camitta criteria. At the time blood was sampled, none of the patients had received any therapy. In the study, sorted CD4+ and CD8+ blood T cells from patients with severe aplastic anemia and from healthy subjects underwent deep sequencing of TCR repertoires. Patients were enrolled in the USA under clinicaltrials.gov protocols 00001620, 01623167, 00001397, 00071045, 00081523 and 00961064. Ficoll-Paque density gradient centrifugation was used to isolate peripheral blood mononuclear cells. CD4+ and CD8+ T cells were sorted by FACS or magnetic beads before DNA extraction. Genomic DNA was used as template for profiling of TCR beta VDJ combinations and CDR3 sequences. An Illumina HiSeq 2000 was used for TCR repertoire sequencing. The authors processed their data as follows. TRBV/TRBJ rearrangement plots, CDR3 size and DJ length profiles, and Simpson's diversity index were used to assess repertoires. The most abundant DNA sequence in the deep sequencing data was defined as the immunodominant clone. CDR3 amino acid sequences were checked for sharing between subjects and were compared against published repertoires and the VDJdb database. TCRdb cleaned the public reads at Q25 with fastp, built clones with MiXCR and kept in-frame beta chains. For every CDR3 protein sequence, its rows merge into one entry that carries the most common genes and DNA. TCRdb's processing, not the authors', yielded these V and J calls. The sample records a few hundred thousand distinct CDR3 sequences, almost 50% of which are singletons. Jointly, the top ten make up nearly 20% of the sample.

Sequences were obtained from sorted CD4+, CD8+, or CD8+CD57+ T cells (not recorded which) from PBMCs. The TCR originated in a human donor with aplastic anemia. The rearrangement combines TRBV6-1 with TRBJ2-1; the D gene cannot be named for sure. Here is the DNA: TGTGCCAGCAGTAAATACTCCCACAATGAGCAGTTCTTC. This is translated as CASSKYSHNEQFF.